This T cell receptor (beta chain) is drawn from a study of spatial heterogeneity in lung cancer. This clonotype was seen at least ten times. Time point in this sample: sample taken at primary tumor resection. Whole RNA came from tumor, nontumor lung or frozen PBMC and was sequenced without being sorted. All TCR cDNA molecules were individually tagged with a unique molecular identifier. TCRdb re-called the 5' RACE reads with MiXCR, one entry per CDR3 protein. The sample yields roughly 49,000 distinct CDR3 sequences, about 7% seen once. The V gene's germline CDR1 is DFQATT and CDR2 SNEGSKA (reference sequence). This CDR3 comprises 15 residues. V lost 6 bases and J lost 0, with 16 bases in between.

This chain joins TRBV20-1 and TRBJ2-3; tentatively, D is TRBD2 (6 bases). Sample: PBMCs, taken at surgery. The TCR was taken from a female donor with early-stage non-small cell lung cancer. The CDR3 protein is CSAGGALLSTDTQYF. The CDR3 DNA reads as TGCAGTGCCGGCGGGGCCCTCCTTAGCACAGATACGCAGTATTTT.